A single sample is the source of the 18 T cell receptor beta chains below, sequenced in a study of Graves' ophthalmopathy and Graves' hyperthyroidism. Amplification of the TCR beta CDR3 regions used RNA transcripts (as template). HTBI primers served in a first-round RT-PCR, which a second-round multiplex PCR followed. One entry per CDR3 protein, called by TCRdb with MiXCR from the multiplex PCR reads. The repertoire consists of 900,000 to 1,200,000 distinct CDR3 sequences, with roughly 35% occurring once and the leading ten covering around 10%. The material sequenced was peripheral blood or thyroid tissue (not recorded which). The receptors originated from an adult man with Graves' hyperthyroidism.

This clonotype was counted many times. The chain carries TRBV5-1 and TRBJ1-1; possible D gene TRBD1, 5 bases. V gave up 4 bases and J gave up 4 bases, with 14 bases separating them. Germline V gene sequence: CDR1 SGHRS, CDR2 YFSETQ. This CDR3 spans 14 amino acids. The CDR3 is CASSPGAGGTEAFF. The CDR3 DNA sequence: TGCGCCAGCAGCCCCGGGGCGGGGGGCACTGAAGCTTTCTTT.

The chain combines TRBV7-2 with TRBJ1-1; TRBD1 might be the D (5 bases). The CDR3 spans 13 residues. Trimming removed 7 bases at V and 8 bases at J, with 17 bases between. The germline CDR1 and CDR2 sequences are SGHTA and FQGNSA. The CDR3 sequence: CASKLRGGGEAFF. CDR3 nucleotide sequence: TGTGCCAGCAAGTTACGGGGGGGTGGAGAAGCTTTCTTT.

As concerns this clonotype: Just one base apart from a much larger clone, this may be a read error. The CDR3 DNA reads as TGTGCCAGCAGCCCCTCGTGGAGCGGGCACCAAGACACCCAGTACTTC. This sequence encodes CASSPSWSGHQDTQYF. V gene TRBV14 combines with J gene TRBJ2-5; D might be TRBD2 (6 bases). This CDR3 contains 16 residues. The germline gives CDR1 SGHDN, CDR2 FVKESK. Supplemented by reference TRBV14 and TRBJ2-5, the full variable domain reads EAGVTQFPSHSVIEKGQTVTLRCDPISGHDNLYWYRRVMGKEIKFLLHFVKESKQDESGMPNNRFLAERTGGTYSTLKVQPAELEDSGVYFCASSPSWSGHQDTQYFGPGTRLLVL.

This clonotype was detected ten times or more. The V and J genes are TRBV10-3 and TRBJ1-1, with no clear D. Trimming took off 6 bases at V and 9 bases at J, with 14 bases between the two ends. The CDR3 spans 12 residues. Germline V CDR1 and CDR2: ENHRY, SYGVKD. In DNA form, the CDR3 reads TGTGCCATCAGAGACACCGGGCGGAAAGCTTTCTTT. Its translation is CAIRDTGRKAFF.

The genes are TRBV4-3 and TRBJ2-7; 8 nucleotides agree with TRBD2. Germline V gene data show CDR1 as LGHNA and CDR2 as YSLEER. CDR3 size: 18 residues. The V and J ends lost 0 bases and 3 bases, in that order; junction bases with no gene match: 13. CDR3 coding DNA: TGCGCCAGCAGCCAAGATCCATCTACTAGCGGAGGAAACTACGAGCAGTACTTC. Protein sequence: CASSQDPSTSGGNYEQYF.

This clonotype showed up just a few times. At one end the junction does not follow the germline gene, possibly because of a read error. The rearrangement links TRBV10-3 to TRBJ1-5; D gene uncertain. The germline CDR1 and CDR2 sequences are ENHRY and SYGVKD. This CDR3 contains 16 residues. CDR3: CASSYSAGEGNQPQHF. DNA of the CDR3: TGTGCCAGCAGTTACTCCGCCGGGGAAGGCAATCAGCCCCAGCATTTT.

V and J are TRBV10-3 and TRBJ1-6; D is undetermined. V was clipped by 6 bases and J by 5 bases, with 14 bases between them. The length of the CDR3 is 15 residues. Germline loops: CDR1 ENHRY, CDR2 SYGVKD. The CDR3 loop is CAIRVQVLDNSPLHF. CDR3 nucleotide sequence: TGTGCCATCAGGGTTCAAGTCCTCGATAATTCACCCCTCCACTTT.

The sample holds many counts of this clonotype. The CDR3 bases are TGTGCCAGCAGTTACAGGGTGAGCCAGCCCCAGCATTTT. Translating it yields CASSYRVSQPQHF. This chain uses TRBV12-3 or TRBV12-4 with TRBJ1-5; tentative D call: TRBD1 (6 bases). Trimming left V 4 bases short and J 7 bases short, with 11 bases between. The CDR3 spans 13 residues.

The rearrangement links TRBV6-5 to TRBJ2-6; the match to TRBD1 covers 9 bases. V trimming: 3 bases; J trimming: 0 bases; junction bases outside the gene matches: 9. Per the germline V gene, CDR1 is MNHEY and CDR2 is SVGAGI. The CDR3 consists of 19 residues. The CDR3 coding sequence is TGTGCCAGCAGTTATTCCGGGACAGGGTTACCCTCTGGGGCCAACGTCCTGACTTTC. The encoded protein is CASSYSGTGLPSGANVLTF.

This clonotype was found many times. The CDR3 DNA sequence: TGTGCCACCAGCCAACAGGGGGGCTATGGCTACACCTTC. This sequence encodes CATSQQGGYGYTF. The chain recombines TRBV24-1 with TRBJ1-2; TRBD1 matches at 8 bases. V lost 7 bases, J lost 4 bases, and 4 bases stayed unmatched. The germline gives CDR1 KGHDR, CDR2 SFDVKD. The CDR3 has 13 amino acids.

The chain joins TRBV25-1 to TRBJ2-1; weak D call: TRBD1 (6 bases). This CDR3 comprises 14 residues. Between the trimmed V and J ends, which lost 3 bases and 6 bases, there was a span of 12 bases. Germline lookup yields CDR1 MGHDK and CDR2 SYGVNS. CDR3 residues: CASSEGAGANEQFF. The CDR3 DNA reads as TGTGCCAGCAGTGAGGGGGCAGGGGCCAATGAGCAGTTCTTC.

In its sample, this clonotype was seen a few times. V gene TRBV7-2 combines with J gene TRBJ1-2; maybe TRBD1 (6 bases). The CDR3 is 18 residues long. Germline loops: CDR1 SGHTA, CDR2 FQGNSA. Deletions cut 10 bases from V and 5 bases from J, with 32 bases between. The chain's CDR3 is CAIPRGGQRRGGVYGYTF. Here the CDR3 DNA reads TGTGCCATCCCTCGGGGGGGCCAGCGCAGGGGAGGAGTATATGGCTACACCTTC. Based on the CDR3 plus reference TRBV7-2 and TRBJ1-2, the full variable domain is GAGVSQSPSNKVTEKGKDVELRCDPISGHTALYWYRQSLGQGLEFLIYFQGNSAPDKSGLPSDRFSAERTGGSVSTLTIQRTQQEDSAVYLCAIPRGGQRRGGVYGYTFGSGTRLTVV.

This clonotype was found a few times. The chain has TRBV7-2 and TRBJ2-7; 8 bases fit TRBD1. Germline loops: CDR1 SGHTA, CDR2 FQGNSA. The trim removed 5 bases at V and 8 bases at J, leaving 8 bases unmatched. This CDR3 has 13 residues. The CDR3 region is CASSTGQGSQQYF. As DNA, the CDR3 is TGTGCCAGCAGCACCGGACAGGGAAGTCAGCAGTACTTC.

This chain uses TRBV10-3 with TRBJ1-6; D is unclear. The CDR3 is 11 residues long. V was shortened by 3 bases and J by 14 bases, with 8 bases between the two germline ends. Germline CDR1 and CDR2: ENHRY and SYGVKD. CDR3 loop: CAISDSPALHF. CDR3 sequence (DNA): TGTGCCATCAGTGACTCCCCGGCCCTCCACTTT.

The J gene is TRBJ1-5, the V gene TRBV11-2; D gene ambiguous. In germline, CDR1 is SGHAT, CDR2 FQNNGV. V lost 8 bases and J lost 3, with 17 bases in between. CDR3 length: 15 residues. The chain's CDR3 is CASAKDGGTNQPQHF. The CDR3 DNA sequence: TGTGCCAGCGCAAAAGACGGTGGCACCAATCAGCCCCAGCATTTT.

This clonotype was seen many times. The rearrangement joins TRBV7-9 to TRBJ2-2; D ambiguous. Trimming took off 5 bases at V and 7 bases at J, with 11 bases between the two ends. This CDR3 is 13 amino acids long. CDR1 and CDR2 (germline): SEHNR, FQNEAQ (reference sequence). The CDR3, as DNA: TGTGCCAGCAGCCCCATCCAAGGCGGGGAGCTGTTTTTT. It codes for CASSPIQGGELFF.

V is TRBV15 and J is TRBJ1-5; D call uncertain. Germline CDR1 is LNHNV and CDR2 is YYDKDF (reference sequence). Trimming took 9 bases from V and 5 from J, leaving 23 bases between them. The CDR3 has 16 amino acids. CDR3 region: CATRMFGRTVDQPQHF. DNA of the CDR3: TGTGCCACTCGAATGTTTGGACGTACGGTGGATCAGCCCCAGCATTTT.

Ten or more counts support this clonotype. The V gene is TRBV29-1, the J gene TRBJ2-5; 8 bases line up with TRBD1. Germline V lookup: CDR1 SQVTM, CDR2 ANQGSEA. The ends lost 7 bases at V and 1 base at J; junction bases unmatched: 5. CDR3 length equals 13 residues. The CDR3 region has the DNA TGCAGCGCGGACAGGGTTAGCCAAGAGACCCAGTACTTC. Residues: CSADRVSQETQYF.